This T cell receptor (beta chain) appears in the sequencing data of a study of post-analysis software for immune sequencing data. Study information: As for disease course, relapsing-remitting, secondary progressive and progressive-relapsing multiple sclerosis were all included. The study, taken as a whole, reports: In multiple sclerosis, normalized Chao1 diversity was significantly below that of controls. Roughly 5 TRBV segments were significantly more frequent in patients than in controls. TRBV5-6, TRBV5-1 and TRBV20-1 were among these segments. F measure grouped same-batch samples tightly together.

The sample holds many counts of this clonotype. The antigen is unknown. CDR3 length: 14 amino acids. Looked up from germline, CDR1 is MNHEY and CDR2 is SVGEGT. V lost 2 bases and J lost 10, with 15 bases in between. Unique molecular identifiers were built into the TCR beta cDNA libraries. T cells, 1 to 10 million of them, yielded some 500,000 cDNA molecules. MiXCR, run by TCRdb on the PCR reads, gives a single entry per CDR3 protein. There are around 260,000 distinct CDR3 sequences in the sample; about 40% occur only once, and around 5% lies in the top ten. This receptor was obtained from a girl aged 10 to 17 with multiple sclerosis. The sequenced material came from blood. The chain couples TRBV6-2 or TRBV6-3 to TRBJ2-1, with a tentative D call TRBD2 (5 bases). CDR3 in amino acids: CASSYVPPGREQFF. CDR3 sequence (DNA): TGTGCCAGCAGTTACGTTCCACCGGGAAGGGAGCAGTTCTTC.